Reported below is one T cell receptor (beta chain). Its antigen specificity is not known. Per-nucleotide qualities are absent, and no much larger clonotype sits a single base away. To sequence the TCRbeta CDR3 region, genomic DNA was isolated from the sorted cells. The immunoSEQ Assay was used to sequence the TCRbeta CDR3 regions. The source is immuneACCESS, and TCRdb retained only in-frame sequences with V and J called. Part of the clones is not carried over; for the studies checked, unresolved V genes explain less than half of this, and the remainder is unexplained. Present in this sample are around 72,000 clones, 85% to 90% of which were seen just once. Of the sample, over 10% is held by the ten largest clones. Patients with a history of autoimmune disease or receiving systemic immunosuppression were excluded from the trial. In every dose cohort, peripheral blood was drawn for TCR sequencing at baseline, cycle 4 day 1, and cycle 7 day 1. Samples were obtained from an open-label, multicenter, first-in-human phase I dose-escalation trial of ivuxolimab. The trial enrolled adults with locally advanced or metastatic head and neck squamous cell, hepatocellular, melanoma or renal cell carcinoma. Before TCR sequencing, CD4+ and CD8+ T cells were separately sorted from peripheral blood.

The sample belongs to a study of OX40 agonist ivuxolimab in advanced cancers. Notes on the research overall: Ivuxolimab was an agonistic, fully human IgG2 monoclonal antibody directed against OX40 (CD134), a costimulatory receptor. Intravenous ivuxolimab was administered to patients every 2 weeks at six dose levels: 0.01, 0.1, 0.3, 1.5, 3 and 10 mg/kg. Among the 52 dose-escalation patients, around 20 had hepatocellular carcinoma, roughly 15 melanoma, 9 renal cell carcinoma and 9 head and neck cancer. The dose-escalation cohort was 82.7% male with a mean age of 60 years, ranging from about 23 to 85. Prior anti-PD-1, anti-PD-L1 or anti-CTLA-4 therapy was permitted, and checkpoint inhibitors had been received by about 44% of dose-escalation patients. Partial responses occurred in three dose-escalation patients, of whom one had hepatocellular carcinoma and two had cutaneous melanoma. Peripheral TCRbeta sequencing aimed to test whether ivuxolimab altered TCR sequence diversity and caused clonal T-cell expansion. The paper describes the monotherapy dose-escalation part (N ≈ 51 patients) of the phase I trial of ivuxolimab. What the authors observed across the whole study: On average, CD8+ T cells showed more expanded clones than CD4+ T cells after ivuxolimab. Low levels of normalized T-cell clonal expansion were also shown by some nonresponding patients. In the 0.1-3.0 mg/kg groups, partial responders had among the lowest normalized peripheral clonal expansion, particularly in CD8+ T cells. Clonal expansion of both CD4+ and CD8+ blood T cells was observed from baseline to week 6 at doses 0.1 to 3.0 mg/kg. Antigen specificity was not determined for the clonally expanded peripheral T cells.

The TCR originated in an adult with an advanced solid tumor such as melanoma, head and neck, liver or kidney cancer. The sample in question was CD4+ or CD8+ T cells sorted from blood, obtained in a trial of the OX40 agonist ivuxolimab.

The base sequence is TGCGCCAGCAGCTTGGATCCTCCCGGGACTTCCCAAGAGACCCAGTACTTC. This encodes CASSLDPPGTSQETQYF. The receptor chain draws on TRBV5-1 and TRBJ2-5, and the D gene may be TRBD2, 6 bases matching. Reading from cysteine to phenylalanine, the CDR3 counts 17 amino acids. Kept here is only the CDR3 DNA, which spans 51 bases and is read in frame from base 1. CDR1 SGHRS and CDR2 YFSETQ are derived from the germline V gene. V is shortened by 0 bases, J by 1 base, and the region joining them spans 16 bases.